This TCR beta chain derives from a study of T-cell memory formation after mild COVID-19 (dated by TCRdb to about 2021). With respect to the entire study: Most TCR sequence clusters were specific to one of the two donors. In two donors, T-cell clones that expanded and contracted after mild COVID-19 were tracked by sequencing TCRalpha and TCRbeta repertoires over time. Two young, previously healthy adult volunteers made up the cohort, one male and one female. General study outcomes and caveats: Contracting CD4+ clones were located mainly in the CM and EM memory subsets, whereas CD8+ clones were found to be enriched in EMRA. SARS-CoV-2 specificity of the second-wave clones peaking on day 37 was not confirmed. Balanced CD4/CD8 phenotypes were observed for clones contracting from day 15 to 85, whereas a bias towards CD4+ was observed for a second wave of clones expanding from day 15 to 37. The detection of some responding clones in pre-infection memory suggests that pre-existing cross-reactive memory T cells joined the SARS-CoV-2 response. The study covered only a couple of mild cases, and larger cohorts including severe cases with pre-infection samples were considered necessary.

Instrument used: Illumina NovaSeq 6000. cDNA libraries for TCRalpha and TCRbeta were prepared by 5'RACE using constant-segment primers, with sample barcodes and unique molecular identifiers added. RNA was extracted from every sample with Trizol reagent. Amplification of the libraries took two PCR steps, and the second step added a second sample barcode plus Illumina TruSeq adapters. Sequencing of libraries was performed on an Illumina NovaSeq with 2 x 150 bp paired-end reads. From the authors' description of their analysis: The reads were demultiplexed and collapsed into UMI-guided consensus sequences using migec v1.2.7. With mixcr v2.1.11, UMI consensuses were aligned to TRA and TRB V and J templates and assembled into clonotypes. Clonotypes were classified as expanded or contracted when called significant by both edgeR and NoisET, with noise models trained on biological replicates. edgeR calls used a false discovery rate-adjusted p below 0.01 and a log2 fold-change threshold of 1. As an exploratory analysis of dynamics, PCA with hierarchical clustering was applied to max-normalized trajectories of the 1000 most abundant clonotypes. The CD4 or CD8 phenotype of responding clones was assigned using the separately sequenced CD4+ and CD8+ repertoires. The public sequencing data were trimmed at Q25 with fastp and processed into clonotypes with MiXCR by TCRdb, which kept only in-frame beta chains. Under each unique CDR3 protein, matching rows form one entry showing the most common genes and DNA. These V and J calls derive from TCRdb rather than the authors' analysis. Within this sample are over 300,000 distinct CDR3 sequences, with 20% to 25% of them counted one time only. The top ten hold around a fifth of the sample.

On this clonotype: Its antigen is currently not known. Per-nucleotide qualities are absent, and no much larger clonotype sits a single base away.

Including the terminal cysteine and phenylalanine, the CDR3 comprises 15 residues. Just CDR3 DNA is preserved here, 45 bases in frame from base 1. Deletion took 5 bases off V and 6 bases off J, with a span of 16 bases between the germline ends. CDR1 LGHNA and CDR2 YSLEER were looked up in the germline V gene. Ficoll-Paque density gradient centrifugation was the method used to isolate PBMCs. This clonotype was obtained from a young man who had mild COVID-19 (a few samples of this study predate the infection). The sample titles of this study are shuffled in the database, so cell type and time point are left out; the donor was told from shared clones. In this chain, TRBV4-3 is recombined with TRBJ1-4; TRBD1 is perhaps the D gene, given 5 matching bases. The sequencing sample was made of PBMCs or a T cell subset sorted from them (not recorded which). The nucleotide sequence is TGCGCCAGCAGCACCTCGACAGCCTTGGATGAAAAACTGTTTTTT. Its coded protein is CASSTSTALDEKLFF.